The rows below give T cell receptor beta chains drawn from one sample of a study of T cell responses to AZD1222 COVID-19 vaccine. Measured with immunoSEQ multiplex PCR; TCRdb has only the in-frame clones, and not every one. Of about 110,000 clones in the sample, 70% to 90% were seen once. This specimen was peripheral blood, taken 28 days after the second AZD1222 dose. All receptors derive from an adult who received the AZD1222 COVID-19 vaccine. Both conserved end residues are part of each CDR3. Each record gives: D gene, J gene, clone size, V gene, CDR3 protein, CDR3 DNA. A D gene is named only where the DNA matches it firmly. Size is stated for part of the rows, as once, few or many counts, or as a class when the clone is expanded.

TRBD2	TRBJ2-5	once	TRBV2	CASSEALGLAANQETQYF	TGTGCCAGCAGTGAAGCATTAGGACTAGCGGCAAATCAAGAGACCCAGTACTTC
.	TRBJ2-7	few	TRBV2	CASSTLGSYEQYF	TGTGCCAGCAGTACTTTGGGATCCTACGAGCAGTACTTC
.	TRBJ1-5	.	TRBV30	CAWSSTDNQPQHF	TGTGCCTGGAGTTCGACCGATAATCAGCCCCAGCATTTT
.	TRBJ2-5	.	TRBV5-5	CASSLGGPGAAEYF	TGTGCCAGCAGCCTTGGGGGTCCGGGGGCCGCTGAGTACTTC
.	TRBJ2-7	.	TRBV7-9	CASSIGGVSYEQYF	TGTGCCAGCAGCATTGGAGGGGTTTCCTACGAGCAGTACTTC
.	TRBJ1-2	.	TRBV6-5	CASSYLPSGGNYGYTF	TGTGCCAGCAGTTACCTTCCTTCTGGGGGTAACTATGGCTACACCTTC
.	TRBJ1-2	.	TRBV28	CASSLPTDYGYTF	TGTGCCAGCAGTTTACCCACAGACTATGGCTACACCTTC
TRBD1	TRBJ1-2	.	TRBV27	CASSPAQGAYGYTF	TGTGCCAGCAGTCCCGCTCAGGGGGCGTATGGCTACACCTTC
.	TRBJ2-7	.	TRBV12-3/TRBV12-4	CASSLYWAEQYF	TGTGCCAGCAGTTTATACTGGGCCGAGCAGTACTTC
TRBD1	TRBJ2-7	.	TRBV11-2	CASSLAGTENNYEQYF	TGTGCCAGCAGCTTAGCTGGGACAGAAAATAACTACGAGCAGTACTTC
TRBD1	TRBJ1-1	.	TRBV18	CASSRGGGDDTEAFF	TGTGCCAGCTCACGAGGAGGGGGCGATGATACTGAAGCTTTCTTT
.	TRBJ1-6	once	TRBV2	CASAAQELNSPLHF	TGTGCCAGCGCGGCGCAAGAGTTGAATTCACCCCTCCACTTT
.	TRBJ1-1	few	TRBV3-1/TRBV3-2	CASSQVTRGATTEAFF	TGTGCCAGCAGCCAAGTTACGAGAGGGGCCACTACTGAAGCTTTCTTT
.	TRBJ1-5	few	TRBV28	CASSSGNQPQHF	TGTGCCAGCAGTTCTGGCAATCAGCCCCAGCATTTT
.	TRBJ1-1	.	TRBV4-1	CASSPFGVVNTEAFF	TGCGCCAGCAGCCCCTTCGGCGTGGTGAACACTGAAGCTTTCTTT